This is a list of T cell receptor beta chains from one sample in a study of blood T cell repertoires in COVID-19. The assay was immunoSEQ multiplex PCR, and TCRdb's table has in-frame clones only and misses some. The sample has more than 100,000 clones, 65% to 90% seen once; the top ten hold around 9.9%. Sequenced sample: peripheral blood. The receptors derive from a man older than 75 with acute or convalescent COVID-19. The conserved cysteine and the conserved F or W are not part of the CDR3 here. The order of the fields is V gene, J gene, CDR3 protein.

>TRBV7-9|TRBJ2-3
ASSFTSGSTGTQY
>TRBV7-3|TRBJ1-1
ASSPRGGGSGNTEAF
>TRBV7-9|TRBJ1-6
ASSRDTVVNSPLH
>TRBV29-1|TRBJ2-2
SGGQNTGELF
>TRBV28|TRBJ1-1
ASSWIQGTEAF
>TRBV28|TRBJ2-7
ASSFSLAGDRSYEQY
>TRBV5-6|TRBJ2-7
ASSSGLSYEQY
>TRBV28|TRBJ2-2
ASSPLIGELF
>TRBV11-2|TRBJ1-2
ASGQGILYGYT
>TRBV19|TRBJ1-1
ASSIFSTENTEAF
>TRBV6-5|TRBJ2-1
ASSQTRNEQF
>TRBV19|TRBJ1-1
ASSINRLNGAF
>TRBV5-1|TRBJ2-3
ASSLAQPGEGTDTQY
>TRBV3-1/TRBV3-2|TRBJ1-2
ASSLGTQGGYT
>TRBV28|TRBJ1-2
ASSTPGIYGYT
>TRBV29-1|TRBJ2-3
SAGGTSGSVDTQY
>TRBV6-5|TRBJ2-7
ASSYSFRPRAYEQY
>TRBV24-1|TRBJ2-5
ATSDVTGRDGETQY
>TRBV6-5|TRBJ1-6
ASITADNSPLH
>TRBV10-2|TRBJ1-1
ASSENPGTARGTEAF
>TRBV12-5|TRBJ1-1
ASAAGGLITEAF
>TRBV6-6|TRBJ2-7
ASSLRTSGSHEQY
>TRBV10-3|TRBJ2-1
AISEPSGKRDEQF
>TRBV29-1|TRBJ1-2
SVEDLKNYGYT
>TRBV18|TRBJ1-1
ASSSRGGFTEAF
>TRBV29-1|TRBJ1-1
SVVRTVSEAF
>TRBV11-3|TRBJ2-5
ASSTGTGVRETQY
>TRBV2|TRBJ1-1
ASRAGTGIGNTEAF
>TRBV6-6|TRBJ1-2
ASSPTGGAGYT
>TRBV27|TRBJ2-3
ASSPRMTGGTDTQY
>TRBV7-3|TRBJ2-1
ASSQTSAENNEQF
>TRBV5-1|TRBJ2-3
ASSLPNSVSTDTQY
>TRBV5-4|TRBJ1-1
ASSFPQNTEAF
>TRBV4-1|TRBJ2-4
ASSQGLPLIAKNIQY
>TRBV3-1/TRBV3-2|TRBJ2-7
ASSQRGSAGVSYEQY
>TRBV5-1|TRBJ1-1
ASSLGTGTAF
>TRBV9|TRBJ2-7
ASSVAPGPYEQY
>TRBV5-6|TRBJ1-2
ASSTRTGGDFGYT
>TRBV11-2|TRBJ1-4
ASSLSRGLGKLF
>TRBV7-3|TRBJ2-3
ASSLFGASGMGDTQY
>TRBV5-4|TRBJ2-2
ASSSPGTSKTGELF
>TRBV11-2|TRBJ2-2
ASSFPSQVGELF
>TRBV5-4|TRBJ1-2
ASRRPGTGGKKHGYT
>TRBV19|TRBJ1-5
ASSPGQGSNQPQH
>TRBV5-4|TRBJ2-5
ASSIRLGGEETQY
>TRBV5-1|TRBJ1-1
ASSRGDTEAF